Below are 29 T cell receptor beta chains sequenced from a single sample in a study of T cells in Graves' hyperthyroidism and ophthalmopathy. RNA transcripts gave rise to amplified TCR beta CDR3 regions. TCR CDR3 underwent first-round RT-PCR with the HTBI primer set. Each CDR3 protein is one row after TCRdb ran MiXCR on the multiplex PCR reads. The sample lists about 500,000 distinct CDR3 sequences, about 16% occurring once. Sequencing was done on a sample of blood. The receptors come from a woman younger than 45 with Graves' ophthalmopathy.

The chain uses TRBV28 and TRBJ2-7, with 9 positions matching TRBD1. The germline gives CDR1 MDHEN, CDR2 SYDVKM. This CDR3 contains 15 residues. V shed 4 bases and J 5 bases; nucleotides not matched to a gene: 9. The CDR3: CASSYRDRAVDEQYF. The DNA for the CDR3 is TGTGCCAGCAGTTACCGGGACAGGGCGGTCGACGAGCAGTACTTC.

This clonotype was detected a few times. The rearrangement uses TRBV24-1 and TRBJ2-7; perhaps TRBD2 as D (6 bases). V was cut by 6 bases and J by 4 bases, with 15 bases left in between. CDR1 is KGHDR and CDR2 is SFDVKD in the germline V gene. The CDR3 has 14 amino acids. The CDR3 region is CATSPRGTGYEQYF. The CDR3 DNA sequence: TGTGCCACCAGTCCGCGGGGTACTGGATACGAGCAGTACTTC.

There are many counts of this clonotype. J is TRBJ2-1 and V is TRBV5-4; tentative D call: TRBD1 (6 bases). The V end was cut by 3 bases, the J end by 3 bases, with 16 bases between. Germline CDR1 SGHNT, CDR2 YYREEE (reference sequence). The CDR3 runs to 16 residues. The CDR3 sequence: CASSSMYSRGYNEQFF. CDR3 bases: TGTGCCAGCAGCTCCATGTATTCCAGGGGCTACAATGAGCAGTTCTTC.

As for this clonotype: A single base separates this from a much larger clone, so it may be a read error. The J gene is TRBJ2-1, the V gene TRBV28; D ambiguous. Germline V gene sequence: CDR1 MDHEN, CDR2 SYDVKM. Trimming shortened V by 6 bases and J by 5 bases, and 8 bases separated the two germline ends. There are 12 residues in the CDR3. In DNA, the CDR3 is TGTGCCAGCAGGTACGCACACAATGAGCAGTTCTTC. This translates into CASRYAHNEQFF.

This chain connects TRBV10-3 to TRBJ1-5; no clear D. V was shortened by 5 bases and J by 4 bases, with 9 bases between the two germline ends. Germline CDR1 and CDR2: ENHRY and SYGVKD. CDR3 length: 13 residues. This chain's CDR3 is CAISPGDNQPQHF. The CDR3 coding sequence is TGTGCCATCAGTCCCGGGGATAATCAGCCCCAGCATTTT.

There are many counts of this clonotype. The V and J genes are TRBV9 and TRBJ1-4; D is perhaps TRBD1 (6 bases). V was pared by 4 bases and J by 8 bases, with 9 bases between. The CDR3 spans 12 residues. The germline V gene has CDR1 SGDLS and CDR2 YYNGEE. The CDR3 nucleotides are TGTGCCAGCAGCAAAGGGGGGGAAAAACTGTTTTTT. Amino acids: CASSKGGEKLFF.

V gene TRBV25-1 combines with J gene TRBJ1-2, with D perhaps TRBD1 (5 bases). The CDR3 runs to 11 residues. Trimming shortened V by 6 bases and J by 8 bases, and 10 bases separated the two germline ends. Germline CDR1 reads MGHDK; CDR2 reads SYGVNS. The DNA for the CDR3 is TGTGCCAGCAGGGGGCTGAGCGGCTACACCTTC. This encodes CASRGLSGYTF.

In its sample, this clonotype was seen many times. The chain recombines TRBV7-2 with TRBJ2-7, with TRBD2 matching over 12 bases. Germline CDR1 SGHTA, CDR2 FQGNSA. CDR3 size: 16 residues. V gave up 1 base and J gave up 2 bases; unmatched junction bases: 3. The CDR3 DNA is TGTGCCAGCAGCTTAGGGACTAGCGGGGCCACCTACGAGCAGTACTTC. Translated: CASSLGTSGATYEQYF.

The CDR3 is CSARDPENTEAFF. CDR3 nucleotides: TGCAGTGCTAGAGATCCAGAGAACACTGAAGCTTTCTTT. J is TRBJ1-1 and V is TRBV20-1; D not certain. The ends were cut back, 0 bases at V and 1 base at J, with 6 bases in the middle. Per the germline V gene, CDR1 is DFQATT and CDR2 is SNEGSKA (reference sequence). This CDR3 contains 13 residues.

In its sample, this clonotype was seen many times. The chain links TRBV28 to TRBJ1-5; TRBD1 agrees at 7 bases. Germline V gene data show CDR1 as MDHEN and CDR2 as SYDVKM. The CDR3 is made up of 16 amino acids. With 5 bases clipped from V and 4 bases from J, the junction kept 11 bases outside the gene matches. In DNA form, the CDR3 reads TGTGCCAGCAGTCCCGGTCAGGGGGGTCTTAATCAGCCCCAGCATTTT. As protein: CASSPGQGGLNQPQHF.

This clonotype was detected ten times or more. V and J are TRBV28 and TRBJ2-7; D is unclear. Per the germline V gene, CDR1 is MDHEN and CDR2 is SYDVKM. Trimming pared 7 bases from V and 0 bases from J, leaving 13 bases between. The CDR3 is made up of 14 amino acids. CDR3 amino acids: CASTNLRSSYEQYF. In nucleotides, the CDR3 is TGTGCCAGCACTAATCTGAGGAGCTCCTACGAGCAGTACTTC.

This sequence joins TRBV20-1 and TRBJ2-3; no reliable D call. This CDR3 is built from 12 residues. V was trimmed by 4 bases and J by 6 bases, leaving 11 bases between them. The V gene's germline CDR1 is DFQATT and CDR2 SNEGSKA (reference sequence). CDR3 in amino acids: CSAKFFGDTQYF. CDR3 bases: TGCAGTGCTAAATTTTTTGGGGATACGCAGTATTTT.

This clonotype occurred a few times. The chain joins TRBV11-2 to TRBJ1-3; no clear D. V was clipped by 5 bases and J by 0 bases, with 11 bases between them. There are 15 residues in the CDR3. In germline, CDR1 is SGHAT, CDR2 FQNNGV. The CDR3 DNA is TGTGCCAGCAGCCGTAGGTCCAGCTCTGGAAACACCATATATTTT. It translates to CASSRRSSSGNTIYF.

This clonotype was detected ten times or more. In DNA, the CDR3 is TGTGCCAGCAGTTTTTTCGCGGGACAGGGGGACTACGAGCAGTACTTC. Its protein is CASSFFAGQGDYEQYF. This chain links TRBV28 with TRBJ2-7, with TRBD1 identical over 11 bases. CDR3 length equals 16 residues. Per germline, CDR1 MDHEN and CDR2 SYDVKM. V lost 3 bases and J lost 3; bases outside the gene matches: 7.

This clonotype was picked up many times. This chain uses TRBV7-2 with TRBJ2-2; TRBD1 matches at 10 bases. In germline, CDR1 is SGHTA, CDR2 FQGNSA. The CDR3 extends over 15 amino acids. The trim removed 5 bases at V and 7 bases at J, leaving 7 bases unmatched. CDR3 sequence (DNA): TGTGCCAGCAGCACGGGACAGGGGAGCATCGGGGAGCTGTTTTTT. This sequence encodes CASSTGQGSIGELFF. Complete variable domain (other parts from reference TRBV7-2 and TRBJ2-2): GAGVSQSPSNKVTEKGKDVELRCDPISGHTALYWYRQSLGQGLEFLIYFQGNSAPDKSGLPSDRFSAERTGGSVSTLTIQRTQQEDSAVYLCASSTGQGSIGELFFGEGSRLTVL.

The chain has TRBV20-1 and TRBJ2-3, with TRBD1 as a possible D gene (5 bases). The CDR3 spans 15 residues. CDR1 is DFQATT and CDR2 is SNEGSKA in the germline V gene (reference sequence). The V end lost 0 bases, the J end lost 0 bases, and 10 bases lay between the germline ends. The CDR3 DNA is TGCAGTGCTAGAGAAAGACAGAGGAGCACAGATACGCAGTATTTT. Translated, it gives CSARERQRSTDTQYF.

The J gene is TRBJ1-4, the V gene TRBV25-1; D gene uncertain. The CDR3 has 13 amino acids. Germline V gives CDR1 MGHDK, CDR2 SYGVNS. V was trimmed by 8 bases and J by 0 bases, leaving 7 bases between them. The CDR3 DNA reads as TGTGCCAGCTCGGATGCAACTAATGAAAAACTGTTTTTT. Protein: CASSDATNEKLFF.

Many counts were recorded for this clonotype. The chain carries TRBV2 and TRBJ2-7; a weak D match, TRBD2 (6 bases). With 4 bases removed from V and 6 bases from J, the gap between germline ends came to 16 bases. The length of the CDR3 is 14 residues. The germline CDR1 and CDR2 sequences are SNHLY and FYNNEI. In DNA form, the CDR3 reads TGTGCCAGCAGTGCTAGCGCAGGGCTCTTCGAGCAGTACTTC. Translated, it gives CASSASAGLFEQYF. The complete variable domain, with remaining parts taken from reference TRBV2 and TRBJ2-7, reads EPEVTQTPSHQVTQMGQEVILRCVPISNHLYFYWYRQILGQKVEFLVSFYNNEISEKSEIFDDQFSVERPDGSNFTLKIRSTKLEDSAMYFCASSASAGLFEQYFGPGTRLTVT.

This clonotype appeared a few times. The chain recombines TRBV6-2 or TRBV6-3 with TRBJ2-5; 7 bases are a match to TRBD1. Per the germline V gene, CDR1 is MNHEY and CDR2 is SVGEGT. Unmatched junction bases numbered 8, after V lost 5 bases and J lost 5 bases. The CDR3 covers 14 residues. DNA for the CDR3: TGTGCCAGCAGTGACCGACAGGGTAGGGAGACCCAGTACTTC. Residues: CASSDRQGRETQYF.

This clonotype was counted at least ten times. V and J are TRBV30 and TRBJ2-5; tentative D call: TRBD2 (5 bases). Per the germline V gene, CDR1 is GTSNPN and CDR2 is SVGIG (reference sequence). V shed 3 bases and J shed 2 bases, with 7 bases lying between them. This CDR3 is 12 amino acids long. The CDR3 DNA reads TGTGCCTGGAGGGGAGATCAAGAGACCCAGTACTTC. Translating it yields CAWRGDQETQYF.

This chain connects TRBV6-1 to TRBJ2-6; 8 bases line up with TRBD1. The length of the CDR3 is 15 residues. V dropped 6 bases and J dropped 3; count of bases not matched to a gene: 4. The germline V gene has CDR1 MNHNS and CDR2 SASEGT. The CDR3 DNA sequence: TGTGCCAGCAGCTGGACAGGGTTTGGGGCCAACGTCCTGACTTTC. Translating gives CASSWTGFGANVLTF.

The CDR3, as DNA: TGCAGCGTTTTGTCTAGCGGGGCCCTAAGCACAGATACGCAGTATTTT. Protein: CSVLSSGALSTDTQYF. The J gene is TRBJ2-3, the V gene TRBV29-1, with TRBD2 matching over 9 bases. Germline assignment: CDR1 SQVTM and CDR2 ANQGSEA. CDR3 length: 16 residues. Trimming at V came to 5 bases and at J to 0 bases, leaving 9 bases not matched to a gene.

The rearrangement joins TRBV7-2 to TRBJ2-3, with TRBD2 matching 12 bases. CDR1 and CDR2 from the germline V gene are SGHTA and FQGNSA. The CDR3 has 16 amino acids. The J segment lost 4 bases and the V segment lost 5 bases, leaving 7 bases of the junction unmatched. In DNA form, the CDR3 reads TGTGCCAGCAGCCCGACTAGCGGGAGTCTTCCAGATACGCAGTATTTT. This sequence encodes CASSPTSGSLPDTQYF.

The rearrangement joins TRBV15 to TRBJ2-5, with 7 bases matching TRBD2. Germline trimming cut 0 bases from V and 2 bases from J; bases unmatched to any gene: 6. The germline CDR1 and CDR2 sequences are LNHNV and YYDKDF (reference sequence). The length of the CDR3 is 16 residues. The CDR3 is CATSRERPGLQETQYF. DNA of the CDR3: TGTGCCACCAGCAGAGAGAGGCCGGGACTACAAGAGACCCAGTACTTC.

This clonotype occurred a few times. The chain joins TRBV7-9 to TRBJ2-1, with D possibly matching TRBD2 (5 bases). Deletions cut 4 bases from V and 10 bases from J, with 8 bases between. Germline V gene lookup returns CDR1 SEHNR and CDR2 FQNEAQ (reference sequence). The CDR3 sequence is 11 residues long. In DNA, the CDR3 is TGTGCCAGCAGCTGGACGGGGGAGCAGTTCTTC. Translated, it gives CASSWTGEQFF.

Many counts were recorded for this clonotype. J is TRBJ2-7 and V is TRBV7-8; D might be TRBD2 (6 bases). The ends were cut back, 5 bases at V and 5 bases at J, with 22 bases in the middle. Germline CDR1 reads SGHVS; CDR2 reads FQNEAQ. CDR3 length equals 16 residues. CDR3 sequence (DNA): TGTGCCAGCAGCGGGCGTGGGGAGCGGGTAATAGACGAGCAGTACTTC. Its protein product is CASSGRGERVIDEQYF.

This clonotype has at least ten counts. The chain recombines TRBV2 with TRBJ2-1; no firm D call. Trimming left V 6 bases short and J 2 bases short, with 14 bases between. Germline V gives CDR1 SNHLY, CDR2 FYNNEI. The CDR3 loop spans 15 amino acids. CDR3 region: CASRSISSTYNEQFF. The CDR3 DNA sequence: TGTGCCAGCAGGTCGATCTCATCTACCTACAATGAGCAGTTCTTC.

This clonotype was found many times. The chain recombines TRBV28 with TRBJ2-1, with D tentatively TRBD2 (5 bases). The CDR3 length is 16 residues. V lost 5 bases and J lost 3, with 17 bases in between. Germline CDR1 and CDR2: MDHEN and SYDVKM. The DNA of the CDR3 is TGTGCCAGCAGTCCCTCTCTAGCAGAAGTCTACAATGAGCAGTTCTTC. Protein sequence: CASSPSLAEVYNEQFF. Looking up the rest from reference TRBV28 and TRBJ2-1 gives the full variable domain: DVKVTQSSRYLVKRTGEKVFLECVQDMDHENMFWYRQDPGLGLRLIYFSYDVKMKEKGDIPEGYSVSREKKERFSLILESASTNQTSMYLCASSPSLAEVYNEQFFGPGTRLTVL.

In its sample, this clonotype was seen many times. This chain links TRBV20-1 with TRBJ2-1; 7 positions agree with TRBD2. Germline CDR1 is DFQATT and CDR2 is SNEGSKA (reference sequence). This CDR3 spans 19 amino acids. Trimming removed 5 bases from V and 7 bases from J; junction bases left unmatched: 26. The CDR3 sequence: CSAPRPTVDLAGEGNEQFF. The CDR3 DNA follows: TGCAGTGCTCCCCGGCCGACGGTCGATTTGGCGGGAGAGGGGAATGAGCAGTTCTTC.